This T cell receptor (beta chain) was found in a study of tumor-infiltrating lymphocytes in primary liver carcinoma. Study overall: Donors underwent surgery for histopathologically diagnosed primary liver carcinoma. About 3.5 to 8 million productive TCRbeta reads were obtained from the samples, with similar numbers across tissue types. Study outcomes and limitations: Because of bulk unsorted sampling, CD4+ and CD8+ repertoires were not subjected to comparison.

This CDR3 comprises 15 residues. CDR1 is MNHNS, CDR2 SASEGT, per germline. This clonotype was picked up a small number of times. Its antigen is unidentified. A much larger clonotype is one base distant, so this may be a read error. Germline DNA was also extracted, and blood RNA derived from unsorted whole blood. A primer in the constant region served to generate TCR beta cDNA from roughly 520 ng of total RNA. Each TCR beta library was derived from three nested multiplex PCR rounds that employed slightly modified ARM-PCR. TRBV1-TRBV30 forward primers paired with a C-beta reverse primer were used in the first two PCR rounds, which ran roughly 9 cycles each. In TCRdb, the multiplex PCR reads were re-called with MiXCR into one record per CDR3 protein. The table lists 310,000 or so distinct CDR3 sequences, almost 65% of them singletons, with about 6.1% in the top ten.

The sequenced material came from peripheral blood. The TCR comes from a middle-aged man with primary liver carcinoma and hepatitis B virus infection. The chain is built from TRBV6-1 and TRBJ2-5; D gene uncertain. The DNA of the CDR3 is TGTGCCAGCAGTGACCTAGGAGCGCATCAAGAGACCCAGCACTTC. Residues: CASSDLGAHQETQHF.